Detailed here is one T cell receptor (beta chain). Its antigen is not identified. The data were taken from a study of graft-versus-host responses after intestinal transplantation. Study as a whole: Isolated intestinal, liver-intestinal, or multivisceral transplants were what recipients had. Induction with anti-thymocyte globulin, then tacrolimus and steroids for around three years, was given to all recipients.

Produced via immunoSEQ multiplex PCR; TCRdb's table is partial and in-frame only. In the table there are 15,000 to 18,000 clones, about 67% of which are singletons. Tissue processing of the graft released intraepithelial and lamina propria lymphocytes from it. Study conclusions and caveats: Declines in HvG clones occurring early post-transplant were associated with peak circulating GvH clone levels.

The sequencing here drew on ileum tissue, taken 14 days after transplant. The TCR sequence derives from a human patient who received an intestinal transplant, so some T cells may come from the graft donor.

CDR3 bases: TGTGCCGCTAGCGGGGGGTACCAAGAGACCCAGTACTTC. This gives the protein CAASGGYQETQYF. The V gene is TRBV6-1, the J gene TRBJ2-5; 11 nucleotides match TRBD2. V lost 11 bases, J lost 0 bases, and 2 bases stayed unmatched. The CDR3 spans 13 residues. The germline V gene has CDR1 MNHNS and CDR2 SASEGT.